Listed here are 27 T cell receptor beta chains from one sample, sequenced in a study of shared clonotypes between healthy human individuals. Some clones are missing from TCRdb's copy, which holds only in-frame ones; the method was immunoSEQ multiplex PCR. This sample has roughly 2,300,000 clones, with 92% found just once. Sequenced material: naive CD4+ T cells from PBMCs. Described subset: CD45RA+ positively selected. These receptors originate from a man aged 18-30 years in good health. Some clones in this sample may be carry-over from other donors' samples.

DNA for the CDR3: TGTGCCAGCAGCGCGGCGGGACAGGGGAACACCGGGGAGCTGTTTTTT. Translation: CASSAAGQGNTGELFF. The V call is TRBV25-1, the J call TRBJ2-2; TRBD1 matches 9 bases. Germline CDR1 MGHDK, CDR2 SYGVNS. V lost 6 bases and J lost 1; bases outside the gene matches: 6. The CDR3 loop spans 16 amino acids.

This CDR3 reads CAWNTGFQPQHF. The CDR3 DNA is TGTGCCTGGAATACAGGGTTTCAGCCCCAGCATTTT. The chain has TRBV30 and TRBJ1-5; TRBD1 might be the D (6 bases). This CDR3 has 12 amino acids. Germline V gives CDR1 GTSNPN, CDR2 SVGIG (reference sequence). V was cut by 4 bases and J by 6 bases, with 10 bases left in between.

The chain combines TRBV27 with TRBJ2-7, with D perhaps matching TRBD1 (6 bases). CDR1 is MNHEY, CDR2 SMNVEV, per germline (reference sequence). The CDR3 spans 14 residues. Trimming shortened V by 5 bases and J by 6 bases, and 17 bases separated the two germline ends. CDR3 sequence (DNA): TGTGCCAGCAGTCCCCTAAACAGGGCTGGCGAGCAGTACTTC. This codes for CASSPLNRAGEQYF.

The chain carries TRBV2 and TRBJ2-3, with a weak D call TRBD1 (6 bases). Trimming removed 6 bases from V and 4 bases from J, with 14 bases in between. The CDR3 is 14 amino acids. Per the germline V gene, CDR1 is SNHLY and CDR2 is FYNNEI. The CDR3: CASSPRGPADTQYF. CDR3 coding DNA: TGTGCCAGCAGCCCCAGGGGACCAGCAGATACGCAGTATTTT.

This chain links TRBV7-3 with TRBJ2-3; 10 nucleotides line up with TRBD2. Per germline, CDR1 SGHTA and CDR2 FQGTGA. V trimming: 4 bases; J trimming: 7 bases; junction bases outside the gene matches: 5. This CDR3 spans 14 amino acids. The CDR3 DNA reads TGTGCCAGCAGCTCCCCCACTAGCGGGAATACGCAGTATTTT. It is translated as CASSSPTSGNTQYF.

V and J are TRBV11-3 and TRBJ2-3; TRBD2 aligns across 8 bases. This CDR3 comprises 15 residues. The germline V gene has CDR1 SGHNT and CDR2 YENEEA. V gave up 4 bases and J gave up 0 bases; unmatched junction bases: 3. The chain's CDR3 is CASSSGTSSTDTQYF. In DNA form, the CDR3 reads TGTGCCAGCAGCTCGGGGACTAGTAGCACAGATACGCAGTATTTT.

In regard to this clone: Other DNA variants within this sample encode the same CDR3. J is TRBJ2-3 and V is TRBV5-4; D possibly corresponds to TRBD1 (6 bases). V lost 4 bases to trimming and J lost 2 bases, with 11 bases between them. This CDR3 contains 14 residues. Germline V gives CDR1 SGHNT, CDR2 YYREEE (reference sequence). DNA for the CDR3: TGTGCCAGCAGCCCTGACAGGCTCACAGATACGCAGTATTTT. Protein: CASSPDRLTDTQYF.

The genes are TRBV4-2 and TRBJ1-5; no clear D. The V end was cut by 0 bases, the J end by 0 bases, with 9 bases between. The CDR3 length is 16 residues. From germline, CDR1 is LGHNA and CDR2 YNFKEQ. The CDR3 bases are TGTGCCAGCAGCCAAGAGGGCGGGAATAGCAATCAGCCCCAGCATTTT. Amino acids: CASSQEGGNSNQPQHF.

The chain carries TRBV30 and TRBJ2-2; 12 bases agree with TRBD2. Germline-derived CDR1 and CDR2 are GTSNPN and SVGIG (reference sequence). The ends lost 0 bases at V and 4 bases at J; junction bases unmatched: 12. The CDR3 sequence is 19 residues long. In nucleotides, the CDR3 is TGTGCCTGGAGTGTATTTTGGCCTAGCGGGAGGGCCATCACCGGGGAGCTGTTTTTT. It encodes CAWSVFWPSGRAITGELFF.

The J gene is TRBJ2-3, the V gene TRBV7-6, with TRBD2 identical over 9 bases. The trim removed 1 base at V and 8 bases at J, leaving 10 bases unmatched. The CDR3 runs 16 residues. The germline V gene encodes CDR1 SGHVS and CDR2 FNYEAQ. The CDR3 sequence is CASSLVLAGAGGTQYF. CDR3 nucleotides: TGTGCCAGCAGCTTAGTCTTAGCGGGAGCGGGGGGTACGCAGTATTTT. Variable domain in full (rest from reference TRBV7-6 and TRBJ2-3): GAGVSQSPRYKVTKRGQDVALRCDPISGHVSLYWYRQALGQGPEFLTYFNYEAQQDKSGLPNDRFSAERPEGSISTLTIQRTEQRDSAMYRCASSLVLAGAGGTQYFGPGTRLTVL.

The gene calls are TRBV6-6 and TRBJ2-2; 9 nucleotides match TRBD2. V lost 2 bases to trimming and J lost 4 bases; unmatched junction nucleotides: 2. Germline V gives CDR1 MNHNY, CDR2 SVGAGI (reference sequence). The CDR3 runs 15 residues. CDR3 in DNA: TGTGCCAGCAGTTACCTAGCGGGATTCACCGGGGAGCTGTTTTTT. Its protein product is CASSYLAGFTGELFF.

The chain employs TRBV9 and TRBJ2-7, with D unresolved. V was clipped by 3 bases and J by 3 bases, with 10 bases between them. The CDR3 spans 13 residues. Germline V gene sequence: CDR1 SGDLS, CDR2 YYNGEE. In nucleotides, the CDR3 is TGTGCCAGCAGCGGGCCCTACCACTACGAGCAGTACTTC. Its protein product is CASSGPYHYEQYF.

The gene calls are TRBV5-4 and TRBJ2-5, with TRBD2 identical over 12 bases. V lost 6 bases to trimming and J lost 4 bases; unmatched junction nucleotides: 4. This CDR3 has 14 amino acids. Germline CDR1 SGHNT, CDR2 YYREEE (reference sequence). The DNA for the CDR3 is TGTGCCAGCAAAAAGACTAGCGGGAGAGAGACCCAGTACTTC. Protein sequence: CASKKTSGRETQYF.

The chain is built from TRBV4-2 and TRBJ1-2, with D unclear. V was trimmed by 0 bases and J by 3 bases, leaving 8 bases between them. Germline-derived CDR1 and CDR2 are LGHNA and YNFKEQ. The CDR3 loop spans 14 amino acids. CDR3 protein: CASSQEGRHYGYTF. The CDR3 DNA reads TGTGCCAGCAGCCAAGAGGGGAGGCACTATGGCTACACCTTC.

A word on this clone: Other DNA sequences in this specimen translate into the identical CDR3. The chain carries TRBV5-6 and TRBJ2-7; D call uncertain. Trimming took 3 bases from V and 0 from J, leaving 10 bases between them. The V gene's germline CDR1 is SGHDT and CDR2 YYEEEE. The CDR3 loop spans 14 amino acids. CDR3 sequence reads: CASSWGRSSYEQYF. For the CDR3, the DNA is TGTGCCAGCAGCTGGGGAAGGTCCTCCTACGAGCAGTACTTC.

A single count supports this clone. V usage is TRBV4-2 and J usage is TRBJ2-7; the D gene is possibly TRBD1 (5 bases). Germline values: CDR1 LGHNA, CDR2 YNFKEQ. The V end was cut by 4 bases, the J end by 2 bases, with 15 bases between. There are 15 residues in the CDR3. The CDR3 nucleotides read TGTGCCAGCAGCCTTAGGTTACAGGCTACCTACGAGCAGTACTTC. It yields the protein CASSLRLQATYEQYF.

This sequence joins TRBV14 and TRBJ2-3; TRBD2 is a possible D gene (6 bases). This CDR3 is built from 16 residues. Trimming stripped 1 base from V and 2 bases from J, with 13 bases between. CDR1 SGHDN and CDR2 FVKESK come from the germline V gene. CDR3 nucleotide sequence: TGTGCCAGCAGCCAAGCCTCGGGAGTGTTCACAGATACGCAGTATTTT. Its translation is CASSQASGVFTDTQYF.

The chain combines TRBV29-1 with TRBJ2-7; possible D gene TRBD1, 6 bases. The CDR3 totals 12 residues. Trimming left V 4 bases short and J 3 bases short, with 10 bases between. Germline V gene sequence: CDR1 SQVTM, CDR2 ANQGSEA. CDR3 amino acids: CSVARGGYEQYF. CDR3 in DNA: TGCAGCGTTGCTAGAGGGGGCTACGAGCAGTACTTC.

The sample holds one count of this clone. The chain combines TRBV5-4 with TRBJ2-5; D possibly corresponds to TRBD2 (5 bases). This CDR3 comprises 16 residues. Trimming took off 0 bases at V and 2 bases at J, with 14 bases between the two ends. The germline CDR1 and CDR2 sequences are SGHNT and YYREEE (reference sequence). The CDR3 sequence is CASSLEGREAQETQYF. For the CDR3, the DNA is TGTGCCAGCAGCTTGGAAGGACGGGAAGCTCAAGAGACCCAGTACTTC.

The sample holds a few counts of this clone. The CDR3 region has the DNA TGTGCCACCACCGATGGGGGCGAAGGAAACACCATATATTTT. It specifies CATTDGGEGNTIYF. The chain uses TRBV15 and TRBJ1-3, with a weak D call TRBD1 (6 bases). V lost 7 bases and J 4 bases, leaving 14 bases between the germline ends. CDR3 size: 14 residues. The germline V gene has CDR1 LNHNV and CDR2 YYDKDF (reference sequence).

This chain uses TRBV20-1 with TRBJ2-7; D unclear. Germline V CDR1 and CDR2: DFQATT, SNEGSKA (reference sequence). This CDR3 has 10 amino acids. Trimming took off 7 bases at V and 5 bases at J, with 9 bases between the two ends. The CDR3 here is CSVPTHEQYF. Here the CDR3 DNA reads TGCAGTGTCCCGACACACGAGCAGTACTTC.

The V call is TRBV5-6, the J call TRBJ2-7; TRBD1 matches at 9 bases. After removal of 1 base from V and 3 bases from J, the junction contained 5 bases not matched to a gene. Germline values: CDR1 SGHDT, CDR2 YYEEEE. The CDR3 is made up of 15 amino acids. The CDR3 DNA sequence: TGTGCCAGCAGCTTGTGGGGACAGGGCGGCTACGAGCAGTACTTC. It yields the protein CASSLWGQGGYEQYF.

The gene calls are TRBV18 and TRBJ1-3; TRBD1 agrees at 8 bases. The junction had 12 bases not matched to a gene; V was cut back by 5 bases and J by 3 bases. This CDR3 has 17 amino acids. Germline CDR1 is KGHSH and CDR2 is LQKENI. The CDR3 is CASSNFGQGARGNTIYF. DNA of the CDR3: TGTGCCAGCTCAAATTTTGGGCAGGGGGCACGTGGAAACACCATATATTTT. Full variable domain (missing parts from reference TRBV18 and TRBJ1-3): NAGVMQNPRHLVRRRGQEARLRCSPMKGHSHVYWYRQLPEEGLKFMVYLQKENIIDESGMPKERFSAEFPKEGPSILRIQQVVRGDSAAYFCASSNFGQGARGNTIYFGEGSWLTVV.

This chain links TRBV7-3 with TRBJ2-6, with D possibly being TRBD2 (5 bases). V lost 2 bases, J lost 2 bases, and 13 bases lay in between. The CDR3 spans 17 residues. CDR1 SGHTA and CDR2 FQGTGA come from the germline V gene. CDR3 region: CASSLELRVTGANVLTF. CDR3 in DNA: TGTGCCAGCAGCTTAGAATTGCGGGTTACTGGGGCCAACGTCCTGACTTTC.

This chain links TRBV27 with TRBJ1-1; D possibly corresponds to TRBD1 (6 bases). The germline gives CDR1 MNHEY, CDR2 SMNVEV (reference sequence). The CDR3 has 14 residues. Trimming shortened V by 6 bases and J by 3 bases, and 14 bases separated the two germline ends. The CDR3 nucleotides are TGTGCCAGCAGCCAGAGGGGGGAGTACACTGAAGCTTTCTTT. Its translation is CASSQRGEYTEAFF.

The rearrangement uses TRBV5-4 and TRBJ2-7; no reliable D call. Germline V gene data show CDR1 as SGHNT and CDR2 as YYREEE (reference sequence). Between the trimmed V and J ends, which lost 0 bases and 5 bases, there was a span of 18 bases. The length of the CDR3 is 16 residues. CDR3 nucleotide sequence: TGTGCCAGCAGCTTGGTTACCACAGCTAAACGACACGAGCAGTACTTC. Residues: CASSLVTTAKRHEQYF. Full variable domain (remainder filled in from reference TRBV5-4 and TRBJ2-7): ETGVTQSPTHLIKTRGQQVTLRCSSQSGHNTVSWYQQALGQGPQFIFQYYREEENGRGNFPPRFSGLQFPNYSSELNVNALELDDSALYLCASSLVTTAKRHEQYFGPGTRLTVT.

V gene TRBV28 combines with J gene TRBJ2-1; D perhaps matches TRBD2 (6 bases). Germline V gene sequence: CDR1 MDHEN, CDR2 SYDVKM. Trimming removed 5 bases at V and 12 bases at J, with 17 bases between. CDR3 length: 13 amino acids. CDR3 nucleotides: TGTGCCAGCAGTGGGGGAGGTTTGGCAGGGCAGTTCTTC. This translates into CASSGGGLAGQFF.